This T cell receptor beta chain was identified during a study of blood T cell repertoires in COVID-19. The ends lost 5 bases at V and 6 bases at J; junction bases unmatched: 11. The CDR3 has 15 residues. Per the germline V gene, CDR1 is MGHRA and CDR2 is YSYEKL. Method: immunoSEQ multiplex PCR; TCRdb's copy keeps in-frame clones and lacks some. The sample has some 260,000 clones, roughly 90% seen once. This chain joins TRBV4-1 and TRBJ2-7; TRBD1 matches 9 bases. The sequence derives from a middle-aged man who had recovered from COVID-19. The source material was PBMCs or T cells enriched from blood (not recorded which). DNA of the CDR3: TGCGCCAGCAGCACCATGGACAGGGGAGTAAGCGAGCAGTACTTC. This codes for CASSTMDRGVSEQYF.